These 13 T cell receptor beta chains came from one sample sequenced in a study of T-cell reconstitution after alpha-beta-depleted transplantation in children. The TCRbeta library was prepared with unique molecular identifiers. Via MiXCR, TCRdb re-called the PCR reads, giving one row per CDR3 protein. The sample lists 200,000 to 250,000 distinct CDR3 sequences; roughly a tenth were seen once. Sequencing used PBMCs, obtained before TCRalphabeta/CD19-depleted stem cell transplant. These receptor sequences come from a child younger than two with acute myeloid leukemia, due to receive a stem cell transplant.

This clonotype occurred many times. The chain recombines TRBV7-2 with TRBJ2-4; a possible D gene is TRBD2 (5 bases). The CDR3 runs to 17 residues. V was shortened by 1 base and J by 0 bases, with 13 bases between the two germline ends. Looked up from germline, CDR1 is SGHTA and CDR2 is FQGNSA. The CDR3 loop is CASSLVGGTLAKNIQYF. The DNA of the CDR3 is TGTGCCAGCAGCTTAGTAGGAGGAACACTAGCCAAAAACATTCAGTACTTC.

This clonotype was recorded many times. The rearrangement joins TRBV29-1 to TRBJ2-7; TRBD1 agrees at 10 bases. CDR1 is SQVTM, CDR2 ANQGSEA, per germline. The V gene end was trimmed by 6 bases and the J gene end by 0 bases; junction bases not matched to a gene: 5. This CDR3 is 14 amino acids long. CDR3 in amino acids: CSVRTGGDSYEQYF. In DNA, the CDR3 is TGCAGCGTGCGGACAGGGGGAGACTCCTACGAGCAGTACTTC.

In its sample, this clonotype was seen many times. The genes are TRBV11-2 and TRBJ2-1, with TRBD2 matching 7 bases. Unmatched junction bases numbered 8, after V lost 1 base and J lost 2 bases. Germline CDR1 and CDR2: SGHAT and FQNNGV. The CDR3 totals 17 residues. The CDR3 reads CASSLGRSGITYNEQFF. The CDR3 bases are TGTGCCAGCAGCTTAGGGAGGAGCGGGATTACCTACAATGAGCAGTTCTTC. The variable domain in full, completed from reference TRBV11-2 and TRBJ2-1, reads EAGVAQSPRYKIIEKRQSVAFWCNPISGHATLYWYQQILGQGPKLLIQFQNNGVVDDSQLPKDRFSAERLKGVDSTLKIQPAKLEDSAVYLCASSLGRSGITYNEQFFGPGTRLTVL.

This clonotype showed up many times. The CDR3 bases are TGTGCCAGCAGCTCAATGGACAGGGGGCGCTTTACGCAGTATTTT. It encodes CASSSMDRGRFTQYF. The chain couples TRBV7-3 to TRBJ2-3; 11 bases agree with TRBD1. In germline, CDR1 is SGHTA, CDR2 FQGTGA. V lost 4 bases to trimming and J lost 8 bases; unmatched junction nucleotides: 8. This CDR3 is built from 15 residues.

The rearrangement links TRBV19 to TRBJ1-2, with 9 bases identical to TRBD1. V gave up 7 bases and J gave up 7 bases; unmatched junction bases: 19. Per the germline V gene, CDR1 is LNHDA and CDR2 is SQIVND (reference sequence). The CDR3 is 17 residues long. The CDR3 bases are TGTGCCAGTAAGGCTCCGGGACAGGGCGTTTCTGTCAGTGGCTACACCTTC. Translated: CASKAPGQGVSVSGYTF.

Concerning this clonotype: The junction shows a germline mismatch at one end, possibly a read error. The chain links TRBV12-3 or TRBV12-4 to TRBJ2-3; D might be TRBD2 (5 bases). This CDR3 contains 13 residues. In DNA, the CDR3 is TGTGCCAGCTGTTTAGACTACACAGATACTCAGTATTTT. Its translation: CASCLDYTDTQYF.

Many counts were recorded for this clonotype. The chain has TRBV20-1 and TRBJ2-1, with D possibly matching TRBD2 (6 bases). CDR1 DFQATT and CDR2 SNEGSKA come from the germline V gene (reference sequence). The CDR3 contains 14 residues. Trimming stripped 2 bases from V and 5 bases from J, with 13 bases between. The CDR3 loop reads CSARRAGRDNEQFF. The CDR3, as DNA: TGCAGTGCTAGACGAGCGGGCCGAGACAATGAGCAGTTCTTC.

This clonotype was counted at least ten times. The chain carries TRBV7-2 and TRBJ2-1, with D hard to call. Germline CDR1 SGHTA, CDR2 FQGNSA. The CDR3 sequence is 14 residues long. Deletions cut 3 bases from V and 5 bases from J, with 11 bases between. The CDR3: CASSFGLANNEQFF. The CDR3 nucleotides are TGTGCCAGCAGCTTCGGTTTAGCAAACAATGAGCAGTTCTTC.

This clonotype was observed at least ten times. V is TRBV5-1 and J is TRBJ1-6; D perhaps matches TRBD1 (6 bases). The CDR3 is 18 residues long. V was trimmed by 7 bases and J by 0 bases, leaving 20 bases between them. Looked up from germline, CDR1 is SGHRS and CDR2 is YFSETQ. The CDR3 region is CASSQGSDADSYNSPLHF. The CDR3 DNA is TGCGCCAGCTCCCAGGGGTCGGATGCAGACTCCTATAATTCACCCCTCCACTTT.

This clonotype came up many times. The V gene is TRBV12-3 or TRBV12-4, the J gene TRBJ2-1; a weak D match, TRBD1 (6 bases). V was pared by 6 bases and J by 8 bases, with 11 bases between. There are 12 residues in the CDR3. The CDR3 protein is CASSLDRHEQFF. In DNA form, the CDR3 reads TGTGCCAGCAGCCTTGACAGGCATGAGCAGTTCTTC.

This clonotype was counted between two and nine times. The genes are TRBV24-1 and TRBJ2-1; D unresolved. This CDR3 has 17 residues. The germline V gene has CDR1 KGHDR and CDR2 SFDVKD. Trimming removed 3 bases from V and 5 bases from J, with 19 bases in between. CDR3 DNA: TGTGCCACCAGTGATATCGTTGGGCCCCCGGACCACAATGAGCAGTTCTTC. It yields the protein CATSDIVGPPDHNEQFF.

This clonotype was seen only a few times. This chain links TRBV19 with TRBJ2-7; D perhaps matches TRBD2 (6 bases). V lost 5 bases, J lost 2 bases, and 13 bases lay in between. This CDR3 comprises 14 residues. The germline V gene has CDR1 LNHDA and CDR2 SQIVND (reference sequence). CDR3 in amino acids: CASSAGTDAYEQYF. Here the CDR3 DNA reads TGTGCCAGTAGTGCCGGGACTGACGCCTACGAGCAGTACTTC.

This clonotype was observed at least ten times. V and J are TRBV29-1 and TRBJ1-1; the D gene is possibly TRBD1 (6 bases). CDR1 and CDR2 from the germline V gene are SQVTM and ANQGSEA. V was cut by 5 bases and J by 7 bases, with 17 bases left in between. The CDR3 loop spans 13 amino acids. The CDR3: CSVSAYRESEAFF. CDR3 sequence (DNA): TGCAGCGTTTCCGCCTACAGGGAAAGTGAAGCTTTCTTT.